This TCR beta chain was sequenced in a study of low-dose radiotherapy and immunotherapy resistance in tumors. J lost 2 bases, V lost 3 bases, and 4 bases had no gene match. The length of the CDR3 is 14 residues. Germline CDR1 is LGHDT and CDR2 is YNNKEL (reference sequence). The time point was: after trial treatment. Noted treatment: LDRT plus nivolumab, ipilimumab, low-dose cyclophosphamide and aspirin (RACIN trial). This clonotype was recorded many times. Over around 19 PCR cycles, TCRs were amplified from a constant-region primer and V-primer adapter. TCRdb reprocessed the reads with MiXCR, giving one entry per CDR3 protein. The table lists approximately 52,000 distinct CDR3 sequences, around 34% of them singletons.

The clonotype comes from a male donor with rectosigmoid adenocarcinoma. The sample here was PBMCs, taken after low-dose radiotherapy plus immunotherapy. The chain has TRBV3-1 and TRBJ2-7; 7 bases align to TRBD2. The CDR3 protein is CASSHSGKAYEQYF. The CDR3 DNA sequence: TGTGCCAGCAGCCACAGCGGGAAGGCCTACGAGCAGTACTTC.